This TCR beta chain was captured in a study of early T cells in non-severe SARS-CoV-2 infection. TCRdb ran MiXCR on the 5' RACE reads and lists one entry per CDR3 protein. Of around 60,000 distinct CDR3 sequences listed, about 12% are singletons. The study's findings and limits: VDJdb matching favored anti-spike CD8 responses, missing private and CD4 specificities.

The CDR3 consists of 15 residues. The V segment lost 6 bases and the J segment 4 bases; nucleotides outside the gene matches: 9. CDR1 and CDR2 from the germline V gene are MRHNA and SNTAGT. Turning to this clonotype: Its antigen is still unknown.

The TCR comes from an adult who was a healthcare worker with PCR-confirmed SARS-CoV-2 infection or an uninfected control (not recorded which). Sequencing was performed on whole blood. The chain uses TRBV6-4 and TRBJ2-3, with 8 positions matching TRBD1. DNA for the CDR3: TGTGCCAGCAGCTTAGACAGGGGCAGCGCAGATACGCAGTATTTT. As protein: CASSLDRGSADTQYF.